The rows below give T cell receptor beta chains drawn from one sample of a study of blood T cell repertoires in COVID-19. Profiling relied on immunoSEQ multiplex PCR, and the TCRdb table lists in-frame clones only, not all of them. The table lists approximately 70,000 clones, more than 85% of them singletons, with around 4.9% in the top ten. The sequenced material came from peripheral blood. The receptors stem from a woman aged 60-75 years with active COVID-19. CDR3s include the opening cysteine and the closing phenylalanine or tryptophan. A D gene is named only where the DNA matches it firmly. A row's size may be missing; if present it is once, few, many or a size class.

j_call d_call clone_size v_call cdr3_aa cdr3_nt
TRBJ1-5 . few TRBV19 CASSISAGHNQPQHF TGTGCCAGTAGTATTTCCGCAGGACACAATCAGCCCCAGCATTTT
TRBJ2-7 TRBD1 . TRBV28 CASRPGDRRYEQYF TGTGCCAGCAGGCCCGGGGACAGGAGATACGAGCAGTACTTC
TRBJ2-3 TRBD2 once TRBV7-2 CASSASTSGGTDTQYF TGTGCCAGCAGCGCCTCCACTAGCGGGGGCACAGATACGCAGTATTTT
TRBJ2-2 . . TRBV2 CASSEVRATTGELFF TGTGCCAGCAGTGAGGTGCGGGCTACCACCGGGGAGCTGTTTTTT
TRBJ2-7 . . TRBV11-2 CASSLIARAGTSEQYF TGTGCCAGCAGCTTAATCGCTCGGGCAGGGACATCCGAGCAGTACTTC
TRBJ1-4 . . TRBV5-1 CASSLDGQSNEKLFF TGCGCCAGCAGCTTGGACGGTCAAAGTAATGAAAAACTGTTTTTT
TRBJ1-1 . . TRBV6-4 CASRRPGQTNTEAFF TGTGCCAGCAGACGTCCGGGACAAACCAACACTGAAGCTTTCTTT
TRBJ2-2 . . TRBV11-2 CASSPLRQGTTGELFF TGTGCCAGCAGCCCCCTTCGGCAGGGTACCACCGGGGAGCTGTTTTTT
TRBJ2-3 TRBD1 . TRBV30 CAWSVGGTGDTQYF TGTGCCTGGAGTGTAGGGGGGACAGGAGATACGCAGTATTTT
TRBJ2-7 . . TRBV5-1 CASSSRDTAEQYF TGCGCCAGCAGCTCGCGCGACACAGCCGAGCAGTACTTC
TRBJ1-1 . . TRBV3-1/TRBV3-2 CASSPLSGTEAFF TGTGCCAGCAGCCCCCTGTCCGGCACTGAAGCTTTCTTT
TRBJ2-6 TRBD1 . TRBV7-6 CASSPRWDRSFSGANVLTF TGTGCCAGCAGCCCAAGGTGGGACAGGTCCTTCTCTGGGGCCAACGTCCTGACTTTC
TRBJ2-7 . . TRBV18 CASSPPGSLSYEQYF TGTGCCAGCTCACCACCGGGCAGTCTATCCTACGAGCAGTACTTC